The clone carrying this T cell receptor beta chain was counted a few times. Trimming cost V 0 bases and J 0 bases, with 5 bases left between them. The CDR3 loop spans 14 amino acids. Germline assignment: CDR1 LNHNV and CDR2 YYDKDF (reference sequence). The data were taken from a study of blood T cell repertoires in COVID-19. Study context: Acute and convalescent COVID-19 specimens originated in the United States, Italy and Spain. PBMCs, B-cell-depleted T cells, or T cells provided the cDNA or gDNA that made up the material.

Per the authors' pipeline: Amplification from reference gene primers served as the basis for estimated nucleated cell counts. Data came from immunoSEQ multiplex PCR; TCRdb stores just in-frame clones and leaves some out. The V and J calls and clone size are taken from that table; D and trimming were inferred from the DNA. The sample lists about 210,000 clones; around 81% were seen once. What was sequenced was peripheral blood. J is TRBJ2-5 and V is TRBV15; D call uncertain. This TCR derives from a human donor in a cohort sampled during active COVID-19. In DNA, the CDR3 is TGTGCCACCAGCAGAGACCCGTACCAAGAGACCCAGTACTTC. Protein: CATSRDPYQETQYF.